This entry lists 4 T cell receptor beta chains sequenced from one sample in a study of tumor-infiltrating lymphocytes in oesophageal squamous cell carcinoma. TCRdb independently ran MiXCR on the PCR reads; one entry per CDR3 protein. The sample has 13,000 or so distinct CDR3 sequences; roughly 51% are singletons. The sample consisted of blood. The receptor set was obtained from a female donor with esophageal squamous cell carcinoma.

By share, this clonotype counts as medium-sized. The CDR3 coding sequence is TGTGCCAGCAGTGAAGCGCGTGGAGATTCTAACTATGGCTACACCTTC. The encoded protein is CASSEARGDSNYGYTF. The chain has TRBV6-1 and TRBJ1-2; no clear D gene. The length of the CDR3 is 16 residues. The germline V and J ends were trimmed by 0 bases and 0 bases, with 11 bases remaining between them. Germline V gives CDR1 MNHNS, CDR2 SASEGT.

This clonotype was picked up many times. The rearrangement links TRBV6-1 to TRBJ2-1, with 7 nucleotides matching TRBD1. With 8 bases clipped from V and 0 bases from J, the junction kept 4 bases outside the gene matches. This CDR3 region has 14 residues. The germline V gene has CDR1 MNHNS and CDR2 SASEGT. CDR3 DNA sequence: TGTGCCAGCTCGACAGGGAGCTCCTACAATGAGCAGTTCTTC. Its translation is CASSTGSSYNEQFF.

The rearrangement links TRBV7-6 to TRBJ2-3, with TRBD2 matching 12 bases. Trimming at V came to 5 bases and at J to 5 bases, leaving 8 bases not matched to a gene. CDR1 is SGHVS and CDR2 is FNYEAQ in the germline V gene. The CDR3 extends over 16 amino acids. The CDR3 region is CASSLLPGLAGDTQYF. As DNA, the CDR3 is TGTGCCAGCAGCCTACTCCCGGGACTAGCGGGAGATACGCAGTATTTT.

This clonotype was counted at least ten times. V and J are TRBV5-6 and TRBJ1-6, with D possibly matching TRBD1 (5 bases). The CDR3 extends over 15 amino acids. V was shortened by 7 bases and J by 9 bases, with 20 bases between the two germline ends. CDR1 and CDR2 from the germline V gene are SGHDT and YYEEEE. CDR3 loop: CASSNRLSGGSPLHF. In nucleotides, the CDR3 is TGTGCCAGCTCGAATCGACTATCCGGGGGTTCACCCCTCCACTTT.